This TCR beta chain was recovered during a study of blood T cell repertoires in COVID-19. The overall study: Both acute and convalescent COVID-19 samples were obtained from the United States, Italy and Spain. Nucleic acid was either cDNA or gDNA, and it came from T cells, B-cell-depleted T cells, or PBMCs.

This clone was found a few times. Source study methods: Scientists estimated how many nucleated cells there were by amplifying reference gene primers. Measured with immunoSEQ multiplex PCR; TCRdb has only the in-frame clones, and not every one. V and J calls plus clone size are reproduced from that table; the DNA served to infer D and trimming. The sample includes some 70,000 clones, about 80% of them seen just once. Trimming took 0 bases from V and 0 from J, leaving 10 bases between them. This CDR3 comprises 16 residues. From germline, CDR1 is SGDLS and CDR2 YYNGEE. The specimen was peripheral blood. The TCR was taken from a human donor in a cohort sampled during active COVID-19. This chain links TRBV9 with TRBJ1-3; D not resolved. The CDR3 coding sequence is TGTGCCAGCAGCGTAGCTACCGGGTTCTCTGGAAACACCATATATTTT. Protein: CASSVATGFSGNTIYF.